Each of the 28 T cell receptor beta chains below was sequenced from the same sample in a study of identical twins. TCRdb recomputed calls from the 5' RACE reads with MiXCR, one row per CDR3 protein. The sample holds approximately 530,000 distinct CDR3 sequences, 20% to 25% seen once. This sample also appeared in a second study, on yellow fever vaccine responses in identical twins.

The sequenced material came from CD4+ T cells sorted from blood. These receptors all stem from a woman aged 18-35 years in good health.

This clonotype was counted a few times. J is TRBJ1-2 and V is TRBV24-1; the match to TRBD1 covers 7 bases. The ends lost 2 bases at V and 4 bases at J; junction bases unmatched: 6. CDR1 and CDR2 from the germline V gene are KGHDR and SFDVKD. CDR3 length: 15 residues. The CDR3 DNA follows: TGTGCCACCAGTGATTCAGGGGGGTCGGGCTATGGCTACACCTTC. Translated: CATSDSGGSGYGYTF.

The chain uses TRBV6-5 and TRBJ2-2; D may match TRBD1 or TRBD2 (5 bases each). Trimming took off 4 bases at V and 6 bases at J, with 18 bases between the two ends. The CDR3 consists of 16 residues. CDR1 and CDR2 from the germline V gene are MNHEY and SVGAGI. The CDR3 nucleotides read TGTGCCAGCAGTTTCGGGACGGGGCCAAGGGCCGGGGAGCTGTTTTTT. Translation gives CASSFGTGPRAGELFF.

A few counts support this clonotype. The CDR3 sequence: CASSFRYRDTQYF. The CDR3, as DNA: TGTGCCAGCAGCTTCAGGTACAGAGATACGCAGTATTTT. The chain couples TRBV5-6 to TRBJ2-3; D unclear. CDR1 and CDR2 (germline): SGHDT, YYEEEE. This CDR3 comprises 13 residues. Trimming removed 2 bases at V and 5 bases at J, with 9 bases between.

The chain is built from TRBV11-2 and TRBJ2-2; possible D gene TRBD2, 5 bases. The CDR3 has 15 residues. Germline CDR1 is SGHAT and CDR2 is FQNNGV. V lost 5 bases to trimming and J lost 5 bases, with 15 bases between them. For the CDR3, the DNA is TGTGCCAGCAGCCTCGTTGAGGGTAGGACCGGGGAGCTGTTTTTT. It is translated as CASSLVEGRTGELFF.

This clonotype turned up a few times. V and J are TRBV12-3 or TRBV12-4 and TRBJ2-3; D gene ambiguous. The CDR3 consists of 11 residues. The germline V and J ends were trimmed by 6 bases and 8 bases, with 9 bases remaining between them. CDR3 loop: CASSPDITQYF. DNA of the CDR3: TGTGCCAGCAGCCCCGATATTACGCAGTATTTT.

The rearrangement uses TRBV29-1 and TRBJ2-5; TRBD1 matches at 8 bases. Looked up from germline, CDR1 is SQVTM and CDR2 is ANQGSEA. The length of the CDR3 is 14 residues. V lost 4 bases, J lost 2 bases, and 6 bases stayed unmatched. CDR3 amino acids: CSVARTGWQETQYF. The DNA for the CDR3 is TGCAGCGTTGCTAGGACAGGGTGGCAAGAGACCCAGTACTTC.

In DNA form, the CDR3 reads TGTGCCAGCGCCCGGTCGCTAGCGGGAGGAGACTCTGGGGCCAACGTCCTGACTTTC. Amino acids: CASARSLAGGDSGANVLTF. J is TRBJ2-6 and V is TRBV2; 11 bases align to TRBD2. In germline, CDR1 is SNHLY, CDR2 FYNNEI. Losses at the gene ends were 8 bases for V and 0 bases for J; bases not matched to a gene: 12. This CDR3 is built from 19 residues.

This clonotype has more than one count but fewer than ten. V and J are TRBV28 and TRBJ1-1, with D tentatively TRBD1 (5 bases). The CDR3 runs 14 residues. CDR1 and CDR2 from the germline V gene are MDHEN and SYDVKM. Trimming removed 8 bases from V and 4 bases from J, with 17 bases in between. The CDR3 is CASGGRNDPTEAFF. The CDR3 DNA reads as TGTGCCAGCGGGGGACGGAACGACCCCACTGAAGCTTTCTTT.

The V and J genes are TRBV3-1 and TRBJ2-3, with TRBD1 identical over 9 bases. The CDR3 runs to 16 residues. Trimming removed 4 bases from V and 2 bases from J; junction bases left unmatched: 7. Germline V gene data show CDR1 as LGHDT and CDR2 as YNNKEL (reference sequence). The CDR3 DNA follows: TGTGCCAGCAGCCGGAACAGGGGGCGTATCACAGATACGCAGTATTTT. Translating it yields CASSRNRGRITDTQYF.

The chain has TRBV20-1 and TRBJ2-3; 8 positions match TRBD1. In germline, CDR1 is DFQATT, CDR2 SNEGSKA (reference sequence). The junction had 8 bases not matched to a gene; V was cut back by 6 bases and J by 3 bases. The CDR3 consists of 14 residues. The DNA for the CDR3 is TGCAGTGCCAATGGACAGGGTAGTACAGATACGCAGTATTTT. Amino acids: CSANGQGSTDTQYF.

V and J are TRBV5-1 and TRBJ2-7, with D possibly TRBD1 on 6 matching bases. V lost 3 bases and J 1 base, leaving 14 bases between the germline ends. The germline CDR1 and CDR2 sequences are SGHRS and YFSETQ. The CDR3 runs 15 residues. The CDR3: CASSWGQGRSYEQYF. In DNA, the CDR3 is TGCGCCAGCAGCTGGGGGCAGGGGAGATCCTACGAGCAGTACTTC.

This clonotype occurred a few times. CDR3 DNA: TGTGCCTCCCAGACGGGGTGGGACTACAATGAGCAGTTCTTC. As protein: CASQTGWDYNEQFF. V is TRBV7-9 and J is TRBJ2-1, with D possibly TRBD2 on 5 matching bases. Trimming shortened V by 11 bases and J by 3 bases, and 17 bases separated the two germline ends. CDR1 and CDR2 from the germline V gene are SEHNR and FQNEAQ (reference sequence). The CDR3 length is 14 residues.

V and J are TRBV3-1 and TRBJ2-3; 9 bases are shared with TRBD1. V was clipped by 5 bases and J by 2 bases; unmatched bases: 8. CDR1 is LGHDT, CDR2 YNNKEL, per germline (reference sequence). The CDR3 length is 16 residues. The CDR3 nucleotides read TGTGCCAGCAGCTTACGGACAGGGGTAATCACAGATACGCAGTATTTT. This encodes CASSLRTGVITDTQYF.

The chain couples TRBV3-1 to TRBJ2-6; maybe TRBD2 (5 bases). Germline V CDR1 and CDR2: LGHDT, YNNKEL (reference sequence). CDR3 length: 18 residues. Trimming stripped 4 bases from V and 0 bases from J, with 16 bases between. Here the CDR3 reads CASSLSTTTTSGANVLTF. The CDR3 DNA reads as TGTGCCAGCAGCCTTTCGACTACAACCACCTCTGGGGCCAACGTCCTGACTTTC. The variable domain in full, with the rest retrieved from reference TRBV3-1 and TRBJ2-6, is DTAVSQTPKYLVTQMGNDKSIKCEQNLGHDTMYWYKQDSKKFLKIMFSYNNKELIINETVPNRFSPKSPDKAHLNLHINSLELGDSAVYFCASSLSTTTTSGANVLTFGAGSRLTVL.

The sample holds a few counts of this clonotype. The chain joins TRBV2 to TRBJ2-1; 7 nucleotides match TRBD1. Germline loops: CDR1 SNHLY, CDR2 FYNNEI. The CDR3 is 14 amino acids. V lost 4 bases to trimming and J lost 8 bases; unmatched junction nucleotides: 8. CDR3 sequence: CASSGQGRGDEQFF. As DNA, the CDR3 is TGTGCCAGCAGTGGACAGGGCCGAGGCGATGAGCAGTTCTTC.

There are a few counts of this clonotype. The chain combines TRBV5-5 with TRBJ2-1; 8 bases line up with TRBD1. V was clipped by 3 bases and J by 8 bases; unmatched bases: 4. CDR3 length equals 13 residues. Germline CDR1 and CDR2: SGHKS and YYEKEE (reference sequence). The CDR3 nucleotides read TGTGCCAGCAGCTGGCAGACAGGGGATGAGCAGTTCTTC. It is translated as CASSWQTGDEQFF.

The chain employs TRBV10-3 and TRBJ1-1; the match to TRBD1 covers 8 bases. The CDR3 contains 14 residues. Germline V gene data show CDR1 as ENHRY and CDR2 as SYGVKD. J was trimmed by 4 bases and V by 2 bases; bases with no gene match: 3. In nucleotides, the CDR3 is TGTGCCATCAGTGAGGTAGGACAGGGCACTGAAGCTTTCTTT. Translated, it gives CAISEVGQGTEAFF.

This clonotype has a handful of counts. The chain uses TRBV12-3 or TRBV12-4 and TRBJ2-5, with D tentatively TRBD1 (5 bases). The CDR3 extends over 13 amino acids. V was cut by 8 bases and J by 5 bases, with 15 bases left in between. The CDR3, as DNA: TGTGCCAGCTCCCCCCGGAAGGGGGAGACCCAGTACTTC. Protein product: CASSPRKGETQYF.

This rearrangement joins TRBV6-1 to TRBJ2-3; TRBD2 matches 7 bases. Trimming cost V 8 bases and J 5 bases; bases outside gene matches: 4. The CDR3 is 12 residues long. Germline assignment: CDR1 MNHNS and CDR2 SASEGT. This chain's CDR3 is CASGGVLDTQYF. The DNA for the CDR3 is TGTGCCAGCGGGGGGGTTCTAGATACGCAGTATTTT.

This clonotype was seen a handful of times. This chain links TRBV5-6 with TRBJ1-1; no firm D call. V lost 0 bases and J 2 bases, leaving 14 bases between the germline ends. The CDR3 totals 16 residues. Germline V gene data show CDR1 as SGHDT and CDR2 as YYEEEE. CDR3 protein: CASSLAWQDLNTEAFF. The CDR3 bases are TGTGCCAGCAGCTTGGCCTGGCAGGATCTAAACACTGAAGCTTTCTTT.

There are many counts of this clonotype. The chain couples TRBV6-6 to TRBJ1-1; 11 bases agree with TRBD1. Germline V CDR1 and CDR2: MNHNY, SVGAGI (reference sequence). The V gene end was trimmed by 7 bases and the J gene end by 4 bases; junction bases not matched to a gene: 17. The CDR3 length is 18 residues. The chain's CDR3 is CASTMSAGTGGQGTEAFF. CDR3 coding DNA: TGTGCCAGCACCATGTCCGCGGGGACAGGGGGTCAAGGCACTGAAGCTTTCTTT.

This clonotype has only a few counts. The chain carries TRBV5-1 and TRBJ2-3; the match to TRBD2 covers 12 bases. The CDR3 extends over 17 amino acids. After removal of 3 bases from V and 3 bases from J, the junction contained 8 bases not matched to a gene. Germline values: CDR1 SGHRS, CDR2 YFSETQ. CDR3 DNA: TGCGCCAGCAGCTGGGCCCTAGCGGGGGGGCCGACAGATACGCAGTATTTT. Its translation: CASSWALAGGPTDTQYF.

This CDR3 reads CATSDLVPPGMNTEAFF. CDR3 bases: TGTGCCACCAGTGATTTAGTCCCCCCAGGGATGAACACTGAAGCTTTCTTT. The rearrangement links TRBV24-1 to TRBJ1-1, with a weak D call TRBD1 (5 bases). V shed 1 base and J shed 0 bases, with 14 bases lying between them. The CDR3 is 17 residues long. CDR1 and CDR2 from the germline V gene are KGHDR and SFDVKD.

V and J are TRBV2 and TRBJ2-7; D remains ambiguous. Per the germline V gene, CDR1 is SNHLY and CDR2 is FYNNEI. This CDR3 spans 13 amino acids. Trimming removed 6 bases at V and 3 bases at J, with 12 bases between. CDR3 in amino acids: CASRLGRNYEQYF. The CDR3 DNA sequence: TGTGCCAGCAGACTTGGACGGAACTACGAGCAGTACTTC.

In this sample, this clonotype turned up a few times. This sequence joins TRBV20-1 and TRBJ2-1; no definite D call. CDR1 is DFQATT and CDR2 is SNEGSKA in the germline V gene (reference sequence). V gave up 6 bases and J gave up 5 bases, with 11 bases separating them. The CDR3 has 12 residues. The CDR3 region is CSASPRNNEQFF. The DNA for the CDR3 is TGCAGTGCCAGTCCTAGAAACAATGAGCAGTTCTTC.

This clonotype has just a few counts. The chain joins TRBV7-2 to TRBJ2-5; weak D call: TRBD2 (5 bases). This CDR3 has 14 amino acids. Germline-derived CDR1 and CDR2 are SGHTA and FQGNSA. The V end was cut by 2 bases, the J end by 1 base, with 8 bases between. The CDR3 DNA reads TGTGCCAGCAGCTTACAAGCGGTCCAAGAGACCCAGTACTTC. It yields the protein CASSLQAVQETQYF.

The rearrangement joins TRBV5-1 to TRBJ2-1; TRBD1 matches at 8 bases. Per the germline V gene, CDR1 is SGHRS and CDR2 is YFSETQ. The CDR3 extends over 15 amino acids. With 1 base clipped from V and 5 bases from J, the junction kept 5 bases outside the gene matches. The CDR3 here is CASSLTTGVNNEQFF. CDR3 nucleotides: TGCGCCAGCAGCTTGACGACAGGGGTGAACAATGAGCAGTTCTTC.

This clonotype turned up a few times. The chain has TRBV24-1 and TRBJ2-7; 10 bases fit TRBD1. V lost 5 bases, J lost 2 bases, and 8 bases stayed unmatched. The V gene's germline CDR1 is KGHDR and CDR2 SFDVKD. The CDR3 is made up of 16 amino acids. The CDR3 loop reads CATSVPDRGLAYEQYV. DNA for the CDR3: TGTGCCACCAGTGTTCCGGACAGGGGGTTGGCCTACGAGCAGTACGTC.